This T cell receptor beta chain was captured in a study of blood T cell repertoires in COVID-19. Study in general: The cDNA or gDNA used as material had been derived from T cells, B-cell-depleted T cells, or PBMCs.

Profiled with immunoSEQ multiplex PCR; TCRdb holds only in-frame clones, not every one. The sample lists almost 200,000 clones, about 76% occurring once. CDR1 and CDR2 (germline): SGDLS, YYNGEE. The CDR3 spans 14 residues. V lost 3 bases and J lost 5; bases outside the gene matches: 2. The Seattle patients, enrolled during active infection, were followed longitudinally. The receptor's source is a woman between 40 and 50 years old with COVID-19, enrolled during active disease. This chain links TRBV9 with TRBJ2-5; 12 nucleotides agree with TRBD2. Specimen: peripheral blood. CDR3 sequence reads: CASSDLAGGETQYF. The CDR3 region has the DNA TGTGCCAGCAGCGACCTAGCGGGGGGGGAGACCCAGTACTTC.